The 8 T cell receptor beta chains below all came from one sample that was sequenced in a study of blood T cell repertoires in COVID-19. Profiling relied on immunoSEQ multiplex PCR, and the TCRdb table lists in-frame clones only, not all of them. The sample lists more than 90,000 clones; about 70% were seen once. What was sequenced was peripheral blood. All receptors come from a woman aged 55-75 years in a cohort sampled during active or convalescent COVID-19.

The rearrangement joins TRBV29-1 to TRBJ2-7; possible D gene TRBD2, 6 bases. V was shortened by 5 bases and J by 6 bases, with 14 bases between the two germline ends. The CDR3 is 12 residues long. Germline CDR1 is SQVTM and CDR2 is ANQGSEA. The CDR3 DNA follows: TGCAGCGTTCGGGACGTCGGGAGCGAGCAGTACTTC. Protein sequence: CSVRDVGSEQYF.

This clone was seen only a few times. The chain carries TRBV6-5 and TRBJ2-7; D unclear. The CDR3 is 12 residues long. The ends were cut back, 6 bases at V and 2 bases at J, with 8 bases in the middle. Germline V gene lookup returns CDR1 MNHEY and CDR2 SVGAGI. CDR3 sequence reads: CASRKEPYEQYF. CDR3 DNA: TGTGCCAGCAGAAAGGAGCCCTACGAGCAGTACTTC.

The gene calls are TRBV5-4 and TRBJ2-2; TRBD1 matches at 8 bases. The CDR3 extends over 15 amino acids. V trimming: 4 bases; J trimming: 1 base; junction bases outside the gene matches: 3. Germline lookup yields CDR1 SGHNT and CDR2 YYREEE (reference sequence). The CDR3 is CASSEDRENTGELFF. The CDR3 DNA follows: TGTGCCAGCAGCGAGGACAGGGAGAACACCGGGGAGCTGTTTTTT.

This clone was seen a single time. This chain links TRBV7-2 with TRBJ2-7; D might be TRBD1 (6 bases). In germline, CDR1 is SGHTA, CDR2 FQGNSA. Deletions cut 3 bases from V and 2 bases from J, with 11 bases between. CDR3 length: 14 residues. CDR3 coding DNA: TGTGCCAGCAGCTTCGACAGGTGGGCCTACGAGCAGTACTTC. Its protein product is CASSFDRWAYEQYF.

V usage is TRBV28 and J usage is TRBJ1-4; 8 positions match TRBD1. After removal of 5 bases from V and 6 bases from J, the junction contained 5 bases not matched to a gene. This CDR3 has 14 amino acids. In germline, CDR1 is MDHEN, CDR2 SYDVKM. The CDR3 DNA sequence: TGTGCCAGCAGTCGGGGACAGGCTTATGAAAAACTGTTTTTT. It yields the protein CASSRGQAYEKLFF.

This clone was observed a handful of times. This CDR3 reads CASSPRAGNTGELFF. Written as DNA, the CDR3 is TGTGCCAGCAGCCCACGAGCGGGGAACACCGGGGAGCTGTTTTTT. The chain couples TRBV3-1 (or the pseudogene TRBV3-2) to TRBJ2-2; TRBD2 might be the D (6 bases). The V gene's germline CDR1 is LGHDT and CDR2 YNNKEL (reference sequence). V was pared by 4 bases and J by 1 base, with 10 bases between. The length of the CDR3 is 15 residues.

The V gene is TRBV6-1, the J gene TRBJ2-3; 11 nucleotides line up with TRBD2. Trimming took 2 bases from V and 2 from J; bases not matched to a gene: 6. The germline V gene has CDR1 MNHNS and CDR2 SASEGT. CDR3 length: 17 residues. The CDR3 protein is CASSELAGGHSTDTQYF. In nucleotides, the CDR3 is TGTGCCAGCAGTGAACTAGCGGGGGGACACTCCACAGATACGCAGTATTTT.

This chain uses TRBV3-1 (or the pseudogene TRBV3-2) with TRBJ2-7, with D tentatively TRBD1 (7 bases). Germline CDR1 is LGHDT and CDR2 is YNNKEL (reference sequence). The CDR3 is made up of 14 amino acids. Trimming left V 4 bases short and J 5 bases short, with 15 bases between. DNA of the CDR3: TGTGCCAGCAGCCCCAGGGGGAGGACGGACGAGCAGTACTTC. Its protein product is CASSPRGRTDEQYF.